What follows are 10 T cell receptor beta chains derived from one specimen sequenced in a study of T-cell reconstitution after alpha-beta-depleted transplantation in children. The TCRbeta library was prepared with unique molecular identifiers. Using its own MiXCR run on the PCR reads, TCRdb lists one record per CDR3 protein. Here the sample spans some 70,000 distinct CDR3 sequences, about 7% being singletons. The sample in question was PBMCs from the stem cell graft donor, obtained from the stem cell graft. These receptors all come from a human donor who donated a stem cell graft to a child with acute lymphoblastic leukemia.

This clonotype was seen at least ten times. V gene TRBV6-5 combines with J gene TRBJ2-7; a weak D match, TRBD2 (5 bases). V dropped 5 bases and J dropped 5 bases, with 19 bases sitting between them. Per germline, CDR1 MNHEY and CDR2 SVGAGI. The CDR3 contains 15 residues. CDR3 nucleotide sequence: TGTGCCAGCAGTCTACTAGGGCAGTCTATCGACGAGCAGTACTTC. As protein: CASSLLGQSIDEQYF.

In its sample, this clonotype was seen many times. The chain carries TRBV5-1 and TRBJ2-7, with D perhaps matching TRBD1 (6 bases). Trimming removed 4 bases from V and 1 base from J, with 9 bases in between. Germline CDR1 is SGHRS and CDR2 is YFSETQ. The length of the CDR3 is 13 residues. CDR3 residues: CASSGDISYEQYF. In nucleotides, the CDR3 is TGCGCCAGCAGCGGGGACATTTCCTACGAGCAGTACTTC.

This clonotype showed up many times. This chain joins TRBV6-1 and TRBJ1-1, with a possible D match to TRBD1 (6 bases). V lost 11 bases and J lost 3, with 10 bases in between. The germline V gene has CDR1 MNHNS and CDR2 SASEGT. There are 11 residues in the CDR3. The CDR3, as DNA: TGTGCCCGAGCAGGGGACACTGAAGCTTTCTTT. Translation: CARAGDTEAFF.

In this sample, this clonotype turned up many times. This chain connects TRBV28 to TRBJ1-3, with TRBD1 as a possible D gene (6 bases). Germline CDR1 reads MDHEN; CDR2 reads SYDVKM. This CDR3 has 17 residues. V was cut by 3 bases and J by 0 bases, with 15 bases left in between. CDR3 protein: CASSFHKTGSSGNTIYF. In DNA, the CDR3 is TGTGCCAGCAGTTTCCACAAAACAGGGAGCTCTGGAAACACCATATATTTT.

This clonotype was counted many times. Lacking the conserved final phenylalanine or tryptophan, this CDR3 likely reflects a read error. The CDR3 region has the DNA TGTGCCAGCATCCCACTGGCCGGGACAGGGGGGAACTATGGCTACACCCTT. It translates to CASIPLAGTGGNYGYTL. The V and J genes are TRBV6-5 and TRBJ1-2; 11 nucleotides match TRBD1. Germline V gene sequence: CDR1 MNHEY, CDR2 SVGAGI. Unmatched junction bases numbered 12, after V lost 7 bases and J lost 2 bases. The CDR3 is 17 amino acids.

The rearrangement joins TRBV5-1 to TRBJ1-5; D may be TRBD1 (5 bases). There are 14 residues in the CDR3. The germline V gene has CDR1 SGHRS and CDR2 YFSETQ. The ends were cut back, 2 bases at V and 6 bases at J, with 12 bases in the middle. The CDR3 sequence: CASSFGGFGQPQHF. CDR3 nucleotide sequence: TGCGCCAGCAGCTTTGGGGGGTTTGGTCAGCCCCAGCATTTT.

This clonotype was seen repeatedly, ten times or more. A read error may account for a junction end that differs from germline. This chain connects TRBV6-2 or TRBV6-3 to TRBJ1-2; possibly TRBD1 for D (5 bases). Per the germline V gene, CDR1 is MNHEY and CDR2 is SVGEGT. The CDR3 contains 10 residues. DNA of the CDR3: TGTGCCAGCAGCTCAGGGATCTTCAACTTC. It specifies CASSSGIFNF.

The sample holds many counts of this clonotype. The rearrangement joins TRBV12-3 or TRBV12-4 to TRBJ1-5; 10 bases are shared with TRBD1. The CDR3 totals 15 residues. J was trimmed by 5 bases and V by 5 bases; bases with no gene match: 6. The CDR3 sequence: CASSARDRGDQPQHF. The CDR3 DNA sequence: TGTGCCAGCAGTGCCCGGGACAGGGGTGATCAGCCCCAGCATTTT.

This clonotype turned up a few times. V gene TRBV29-1 combines with J gene TRBJ2-1; D is undetermined. Germline-derived CDR1 and CDR2 are SQVTM and ANQGSEA. V lost 5 bases and J lost 5, with 13 bases in between. CDR3 length: 13 residues. CDR3: CSVLTLADNEQFF. Here the CDR3 DNA reads TGCAGCGTTCTAACCCTGGCGGACAATGAGCAGTTCTTC.

This clonotype was seen ten or more times. The rearrangement links TRBV13 to TRBJ2-4; TRBD2 agrees at 7 bases. This CDR3 contains 13 residues. The germline V gene encodes CDR1 PRHDT and CDR2 FYEKMQ (reference sequence). Trimming removed 5 bases from V and 13 bases from J; junction bases left unmatched: 11. CDR3 sequence (DNA): TGTGCCAGCAGCCGGTCGGGGAGGGACTCACAGTACTTC. It translates to CASSRSGRDSQYF.